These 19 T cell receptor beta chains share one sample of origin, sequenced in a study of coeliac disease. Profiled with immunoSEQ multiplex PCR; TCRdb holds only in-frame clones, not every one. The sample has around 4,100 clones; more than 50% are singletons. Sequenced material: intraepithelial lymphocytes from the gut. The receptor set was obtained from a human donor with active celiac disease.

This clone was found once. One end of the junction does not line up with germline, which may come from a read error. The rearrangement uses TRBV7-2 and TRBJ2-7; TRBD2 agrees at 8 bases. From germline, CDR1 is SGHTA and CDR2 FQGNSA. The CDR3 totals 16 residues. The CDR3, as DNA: TGTGCCAGCAGCCTAGCAGGGGCGGGAGGCGCCTACGAGCAGTACTTC. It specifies CASSLAGAGGAYEQYF.

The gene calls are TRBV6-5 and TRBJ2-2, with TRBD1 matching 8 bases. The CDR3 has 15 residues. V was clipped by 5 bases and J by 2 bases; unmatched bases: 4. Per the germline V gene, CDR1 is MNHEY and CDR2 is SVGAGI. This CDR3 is CASSTDRDNTGELFF. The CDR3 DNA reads TGTGCCAGCAGTACGGACAGGGATAACACCGGGGAGCTGTTTTTT.

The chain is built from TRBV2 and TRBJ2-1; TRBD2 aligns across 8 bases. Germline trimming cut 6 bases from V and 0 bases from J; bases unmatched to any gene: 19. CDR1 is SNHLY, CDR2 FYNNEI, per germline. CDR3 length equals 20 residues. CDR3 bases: TGTGCCAGCAGCCCCGGGACTAGTGATTTTTCAAGAAGCTCCTACAATGAGCAGTTCTTC. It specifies CASSPGTSDFSRSSYNEQFF.

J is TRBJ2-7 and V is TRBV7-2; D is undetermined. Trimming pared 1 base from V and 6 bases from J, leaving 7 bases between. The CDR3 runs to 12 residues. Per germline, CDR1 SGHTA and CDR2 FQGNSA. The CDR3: CASSLGHLEQYF. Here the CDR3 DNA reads TGTGCCAGCAGCTTAGGGCACCTCGAGCAGTACTTC.

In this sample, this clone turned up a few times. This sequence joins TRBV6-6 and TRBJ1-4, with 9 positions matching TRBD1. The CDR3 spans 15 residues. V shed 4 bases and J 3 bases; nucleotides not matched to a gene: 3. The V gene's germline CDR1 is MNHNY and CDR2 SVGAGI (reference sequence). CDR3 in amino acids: CASSSHRGPNEKLFF. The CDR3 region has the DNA TGTGCCAGCAGTTCCCACAGGGGGCCTAATGAAAAACTGTTTTTT.

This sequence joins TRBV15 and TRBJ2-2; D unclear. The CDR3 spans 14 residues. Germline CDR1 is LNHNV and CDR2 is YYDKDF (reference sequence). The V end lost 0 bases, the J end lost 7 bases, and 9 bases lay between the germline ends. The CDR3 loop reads CATSRELPVGELFF. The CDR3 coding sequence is TGTGCCACCAGCAGAGAATTACCGGTCGGGGAGCTGTTTTTT. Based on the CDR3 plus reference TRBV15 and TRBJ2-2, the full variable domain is DAMVIQNPRYQVTQFGKPVTLSCSQTLNHNVMYWYQQKSSQAPKLLFHYYDKDFNNEADTPDNFQSRRPNTSFCFLDIRSPGLGDTAMYLCATSRELPVGELFFGEGSRLTVL.

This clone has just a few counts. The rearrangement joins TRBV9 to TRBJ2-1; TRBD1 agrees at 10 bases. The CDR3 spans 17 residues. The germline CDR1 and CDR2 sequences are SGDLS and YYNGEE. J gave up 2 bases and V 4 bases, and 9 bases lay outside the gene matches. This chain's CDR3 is CASSPRGTGDPYNEQFF. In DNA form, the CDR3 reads TGTGCCAGCAGCCCTAGGGGGACAGGGGACCCCTACAATGAGCAGTTCTTC.

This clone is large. The DNA for the CDR3 is TGTGCCAGCAGATTAAGGACCGACAGGCCCCATGGCTACACCTTC. This gives the protein CASRLRTDRPHGYTF. The gene calls are TRBV7-9 and TRBJ1-2; D possibly corresponds to TRBD1 (6 bases). Trimming took 6 bases from V and 6 from J, leaving 20 bases between them. The germline gives CDR1 SEHNR, CDR2 FQNEAQ (reference sequence). The CDR3 is 15 residues long.

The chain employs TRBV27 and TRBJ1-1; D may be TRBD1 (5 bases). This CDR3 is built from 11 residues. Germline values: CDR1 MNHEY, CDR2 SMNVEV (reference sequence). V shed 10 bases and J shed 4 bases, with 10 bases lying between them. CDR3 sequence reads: CATRRGTEAFF. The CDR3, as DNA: TGTGCCACACGAAGGGGCACTGAAGCTTTCTTT.

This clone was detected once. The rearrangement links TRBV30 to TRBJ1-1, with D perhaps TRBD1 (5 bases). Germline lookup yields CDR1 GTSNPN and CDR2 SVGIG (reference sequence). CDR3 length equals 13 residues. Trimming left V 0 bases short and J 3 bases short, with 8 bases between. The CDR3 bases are TGTGCCTGGAGTGTTCTCAGGGACACTGAAGCTTTCTTT. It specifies CAWSVLRDTEAFF.

CDR3 DNA: TGTGCCAGCAGTTACTCATGGCACCTCCCTAATGAAAAACTGTTTTTT. Residues: CASSYSWHLPNEKLFF. This chain uses TRBV6-5 with TRBJ1-4; D not certain. The CDR3 is 16 amino acids. V lost 0 bases to trimming and J lost 3 bases, with 11 bases between them. Germline V gene data show CDR1 as MNHEY and CDR2 as SVGAGI.

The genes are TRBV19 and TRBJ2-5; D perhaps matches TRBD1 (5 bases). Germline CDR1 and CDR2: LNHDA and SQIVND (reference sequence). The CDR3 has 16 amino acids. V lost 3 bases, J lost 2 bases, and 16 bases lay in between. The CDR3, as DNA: TGTGCCAGTAGTATCCAGGGTTTTGTCCTGCAAGAGACCCAGTACTTC. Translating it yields CASSIQGFVLQETQYF.

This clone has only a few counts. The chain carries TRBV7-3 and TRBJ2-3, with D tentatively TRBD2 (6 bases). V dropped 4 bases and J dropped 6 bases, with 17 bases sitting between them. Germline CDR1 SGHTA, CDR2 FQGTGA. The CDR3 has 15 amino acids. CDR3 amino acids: CASSSPGTPNDTQYF. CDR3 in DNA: TGTGCCAGCAGCTCCCCCGGGACTCCAAATGATACGCAGTATTTT.

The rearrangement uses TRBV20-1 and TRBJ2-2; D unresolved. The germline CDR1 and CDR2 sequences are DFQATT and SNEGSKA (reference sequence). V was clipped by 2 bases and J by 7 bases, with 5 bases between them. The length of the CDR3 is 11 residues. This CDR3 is CSARPVGELFF. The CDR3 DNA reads TGCAGTGCTAGACCGGTCGGGGAGCTGTTTTTT.

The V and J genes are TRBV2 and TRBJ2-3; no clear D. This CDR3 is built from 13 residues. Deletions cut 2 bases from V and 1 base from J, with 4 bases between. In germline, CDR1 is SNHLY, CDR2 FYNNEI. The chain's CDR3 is CASSEPGTDTQYF. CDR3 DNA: TGTGCCAGCAGTGAACCCGGCACAGATACGCAGTATTTT.

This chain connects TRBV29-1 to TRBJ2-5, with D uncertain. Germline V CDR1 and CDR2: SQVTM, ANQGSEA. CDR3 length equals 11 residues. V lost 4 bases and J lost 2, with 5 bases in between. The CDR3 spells CSVAFQETQYF. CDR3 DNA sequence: TGCAGCGTTGCTTTTCAAGAGACCCAGTACTTC.

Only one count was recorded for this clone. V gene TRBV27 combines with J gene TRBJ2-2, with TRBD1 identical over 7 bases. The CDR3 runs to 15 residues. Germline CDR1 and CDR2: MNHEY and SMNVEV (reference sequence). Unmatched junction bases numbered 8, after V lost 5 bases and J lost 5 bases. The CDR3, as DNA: TGTGCCAGCAGTAGGGGACAGAAGTGGACCGGGGAGCTGTTTTTT. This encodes CASSRGQKWTGELFF.

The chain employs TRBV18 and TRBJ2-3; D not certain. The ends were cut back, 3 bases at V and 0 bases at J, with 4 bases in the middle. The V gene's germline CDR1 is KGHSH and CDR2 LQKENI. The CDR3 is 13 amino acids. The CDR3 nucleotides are TGTGCCAGCTCACCCCAAAGCACAGATACGCAGTATTTT. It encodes CASSPQSTDTQYF.

The CDR3 reads CASSQFDRVWDTQYF. The CDR3 coding sequence is TGCGCCAGCAGCCAATTTGACAGGGTGTGGGATACGCAGTATTTT. This chain connects TRBV4-3 to TRBJ2-3, with TRBD1 matching 7 bases. CDR3 length: 15 amino acids. The J segment lost 6 bases and the V segment lost 2 bases, leaving 8 bases of the junction unmatched. Germline V gene sequence: CDR1 LGHNA, CDR2 YSLEER.